The entry below gives a single TCR beta chain sequence along with its context. Its antigen is unidentified. This sample is drawn from a study of T cells in Graves' hyperthyroidism and ophthalmopathy. Study at large: Peripheral blood was obtained at initial diagnosis, preceding any treatment.

General observations from the study: Blood also showed most of the thyroid clonotypes that were expanded above 0.001.

This CDR3 has 12 residues. Germline CDR1 is SGHTA and CDR2 is FQGNSA. V was shortened by 3 bases and J by 7 bases, with 7 bases between the two germline ends. Amplification of TCR beta CDR3 regions used RNA as the template. Carried out on the TCR CDR3, a first-round RT-PCR used the HTBI primer set. TCRdb redid the calling of the multiplex PCR reads with MiXCR, one entry per CDR3 protein. The table shows around 400,000 distinct CDR3 sequences, with roughly 13% occurring only once. Participants, patients aged 18 to 65, had newly diagnosed hyperthyroidism with a duration under 2 months. Each 10 ml fresh peripheral blood draw supplied the PBMCs.

The gene calls are TRBV7-2 and TRBJ2-1; D unresolved. This clonotype was sampled from a young woman with Graves' hyperthyroidism. Sequenced: blood. Here the CDR3 reads CASSFSGNEQFF. DNA for the CDR3: TGTGCCAGCAGCTTTTCTGGGAATGAGCAGTTCTTC.